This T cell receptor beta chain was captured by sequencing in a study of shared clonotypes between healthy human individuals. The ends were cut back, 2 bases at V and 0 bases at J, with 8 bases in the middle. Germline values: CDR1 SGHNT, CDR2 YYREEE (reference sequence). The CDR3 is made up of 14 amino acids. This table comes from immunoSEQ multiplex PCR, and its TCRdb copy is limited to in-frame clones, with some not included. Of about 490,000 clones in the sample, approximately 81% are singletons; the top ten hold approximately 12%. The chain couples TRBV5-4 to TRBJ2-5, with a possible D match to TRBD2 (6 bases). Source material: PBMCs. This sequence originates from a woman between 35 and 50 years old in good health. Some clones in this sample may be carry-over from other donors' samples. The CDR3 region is CASSLPGDQETQYF. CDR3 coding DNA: TGTGCCAGCAGCTTACCGGGGGACCAAGAGACCCAGTACTTC.